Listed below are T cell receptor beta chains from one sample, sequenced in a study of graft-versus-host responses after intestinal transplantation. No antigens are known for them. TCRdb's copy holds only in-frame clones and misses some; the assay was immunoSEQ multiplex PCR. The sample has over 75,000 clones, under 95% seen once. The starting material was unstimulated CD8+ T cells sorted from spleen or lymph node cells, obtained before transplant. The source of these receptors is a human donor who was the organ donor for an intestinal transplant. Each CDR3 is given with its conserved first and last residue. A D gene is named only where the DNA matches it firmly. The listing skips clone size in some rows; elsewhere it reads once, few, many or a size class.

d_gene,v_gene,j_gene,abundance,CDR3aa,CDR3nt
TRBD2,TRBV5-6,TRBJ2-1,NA,CASSSPLTSGNNEQFF,TGTGCCAGCAGCTCTCCCCTGACTAGCGGGAACAATGAGCAGTTCTTC
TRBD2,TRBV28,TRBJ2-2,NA,CASSTITQRERSTGELFF,TGTGCCAGCAGCACTATTACCCAGCGGGAGAGGAGCACCGGGGAGCTGTTTTTT
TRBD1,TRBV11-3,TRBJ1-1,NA,CASSTGATEAFF,TGTGCCAGCAGTACAGGGGCCACTGAAGCTTTCTTT
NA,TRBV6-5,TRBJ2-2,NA,CASLEGADTGELFF,TGTGCCAGCCTGGAGGGGGCCGACACCGGGGAGCTGTTTTTT
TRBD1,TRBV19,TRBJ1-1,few,CASTVDRVGDTEAFF,TGTGCCAGTACCGTGGACAGGGTTGGGGACACTGAAGCTTTCTTT
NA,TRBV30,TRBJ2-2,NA,CAWSTTNTGELFF,TGTGCCTGGAGTACTACGAACACCGGGGAGCTGTTTTTT
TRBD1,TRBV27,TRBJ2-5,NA,CASSSPGQGFPETQYF,TGTGCCAGCAGTTCTCCGGGACAGGGATTCCCGGAGACCCAGTACTTC
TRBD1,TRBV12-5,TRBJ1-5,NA,CASGLKEGALVNQPQHF,TGTGCTAGTGGCCTGAAGGAGGGGGCTTTAGTCAATCAGCCCCAGCATTTT
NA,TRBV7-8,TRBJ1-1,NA,CASSFSGDTEAFF,TGTGCCAGCAGCTTCAGCGGGGACACTGAAGCTTTCTTT
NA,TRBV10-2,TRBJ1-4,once,CASSEQASGEKLFF,TGCGCCAGCAGTGAGCAGGCCTCAGGAGAAAAACTGTTTTTT
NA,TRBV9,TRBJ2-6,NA,CASSSMGGGNSGANVLTF,TGTGCCAGCAGCTCAATGGGAGGGGGAAACTCTGGGGCCAACGTCCTGACTTTC
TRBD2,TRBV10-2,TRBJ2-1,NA,CASKPGLVYNEQFF,TGCGCCAGCAAACCGGGACTAGTCTACAATGAGCAGTTCTTC
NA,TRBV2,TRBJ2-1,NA,CASLPGNSYNEQFF,TGTGCCAGCCTACCGGGTAACTCCTACAATGAGCAGTTCTTC
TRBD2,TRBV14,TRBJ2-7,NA,CASSRGRVQYEQYF,TGTGCCAGCAGCCGCGGGAGGGTCCAGTACGAGCAGTACTTC
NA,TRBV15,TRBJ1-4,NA,CATSRERRVELFF,TGTGCCACCAGCAGAGAGCGGCGTGTGGAACTGTTTTTT
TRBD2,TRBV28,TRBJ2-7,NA,CASSWGGLAGVPPTYEQYF,TGTGCCAGCAGTTGGGGGGGACTAGCGGGAGTGCCCCCCACGTACGAGCAGTACTTC
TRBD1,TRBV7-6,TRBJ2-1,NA,CASSYTGAPHNEQFF,TGTGCCAGCAGCTACACAGGGGCCCCCCACAATGAGCAGTTCTTC
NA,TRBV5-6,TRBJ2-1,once,CASSLARVYNEQFF,TGTGCCAGCAGCTTGGCCCGAGTCTACAATGAGCAGTTCTTC
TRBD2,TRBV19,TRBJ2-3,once,CASSIGVGGASTDTQYF,TGTGCCAGTAGTATAGGGGTCGGGGGGGCTAGCACAGATACGCAGTATTTT
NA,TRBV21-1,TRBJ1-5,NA,CASSKRWLGRGIYKYSNQPQHF,TGTGCCAGCAGCAAACGTTGGTTAGGTAGAGGGATCTACAAGTATAGCAATCAGCCCCAGCATTTT
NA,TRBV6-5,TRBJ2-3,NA,CASSYSIQEGTDTQYF,TGTGCCAGCAGTTACTCGATTCAGGAGGGTACAGATACGCAGTATTTT
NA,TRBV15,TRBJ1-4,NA,CATSRDLGGGDSRKLFF,TGTGCCACCAGCAGAGATCTCGGCGGGGGAGATAGTAGGAAACTGTTTTTT
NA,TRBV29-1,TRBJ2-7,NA,CSVAGSYEQYF,TGCAGCGTTGCGGGCTCCTACGAGCAGTACTTC
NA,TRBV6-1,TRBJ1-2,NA,CASRTRGDGYGYTF,TGTGCCAGCAGAACACGGGGAGATGGCTATGGCTACACCTTC
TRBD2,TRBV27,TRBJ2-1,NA,CASKIAGGFNEQFF,TGTGCCAGCAAAATAGCGGGAGGGTTCAATGAGCAGTTCTTC
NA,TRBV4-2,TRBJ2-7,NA,CASSQGDSYSYEQYF,TGTGCCAGCAGCCAAGGCGATTCTTACTCCTACGAGCAGTACTTC
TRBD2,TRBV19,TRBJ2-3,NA,CASSIAFFGTTRGTDTQYF,TGTGCCAGTAGTATAGCTTTTTTCGGGACTACCAGGGGCACAGATACGCAGTATTTT
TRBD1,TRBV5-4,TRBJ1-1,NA,CASSTGQGAFF,TGTGCCAGCAGCACGGGACAGGGAGCTTTCTTT
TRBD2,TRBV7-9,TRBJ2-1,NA,CASSPYSGSHNEQFF,TGTGCCAGCAGCCCTTATAGCGGGAGCCACAATGAGCAGTTCTTC
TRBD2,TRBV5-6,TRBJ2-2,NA,CASSLGPPSGGAGELFF,TGTGCCAGCAGCTTAGGACCTCCCAGCGGGGGGGCCGGGGAGCTGTTTTTT
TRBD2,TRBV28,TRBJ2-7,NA,CASSLAGDSYEQYF,TGTGCCAGCAGTCTAGCGGGGGACTCCTACGAGCAGTACTTC
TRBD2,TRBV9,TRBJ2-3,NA,CASSSYQGLATDTQYF,TGTGCCAGCAGCTCGTATCAGGGACTAGCGACAGATACGCAGTATTTT
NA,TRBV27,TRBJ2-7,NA,CASSLGGGRIYEQYF,TGTGCCAGCAGTCTAGGGGGCGGGAGGATCTACGAGCAGTACTTC
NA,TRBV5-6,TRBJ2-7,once,CASSLGISGFYEQYF,TGTGCCAGCAGCTTGGGAATATCGGGATTCTACGAGCAGTACTTC
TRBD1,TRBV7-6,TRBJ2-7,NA,CASSLRGTDYEQYF,TGTGCCAGCAGCTTACGTGGGACAGATTACGAGCAGTACTTC
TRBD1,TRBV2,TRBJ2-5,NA,CASSPRAGQGEETQYF,TGTGCCAGCAGTCCACGGGCGGGACAGGGGGAAGAGACCCAGTACTTC
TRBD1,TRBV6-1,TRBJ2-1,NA,CASNPRRGSYNEQFF,TGTGCCAGCAATCCCCGCAGGGGGTCCTACAATGAGCAGTTCTTC
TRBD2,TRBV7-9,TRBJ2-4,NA,CASGRAAKNIQYF,TGTGCCAGCGGGAGGGCAGCCAAAAACATTCAGTACTTC
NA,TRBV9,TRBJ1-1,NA,CASSPTGLNTEAFF,TGTGCCAGCAGTCCAACAGGGTTGAACACTGAAGCTTTCTTT
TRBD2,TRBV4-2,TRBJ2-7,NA,CASSQEWGLVLYEQYF,TGTGCCAGCAGCCAAGAGTGGGGACTAGTTCTCTACGAGCAGTACTTC
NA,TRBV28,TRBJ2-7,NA,CASSFFRTFNEQYF,TGTGCCAGCAGTTTTTTTCGGACTTTCAACGAGCAGTACTTC
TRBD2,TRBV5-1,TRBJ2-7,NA,CASSHGRAGATYEQYF,TGCGCCAGCAGCCACGGCCGAGCGGGAGCAACCTACGAGCAGTACTTC
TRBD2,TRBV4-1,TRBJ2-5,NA,CASSQVVASGGAGETQYF,TGCGCCAGCAGCCAAGTGGTGGCGAGCGGGGGGGCCGGTGAGACCCAGTACTTC
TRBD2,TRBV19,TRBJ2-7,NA,CASSLLAGGFDEQYF,TGTGCCAGTTCATTACTGGCGGGAGGGTTTGACGAGCAGTACTTC
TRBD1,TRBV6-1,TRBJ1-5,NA,CASSDWTGQPQHF,TGTGCCAGCAGTGATTGGACAGGACAGCCCCAGCATTTT
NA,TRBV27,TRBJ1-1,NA,CASSLWGRHTEAFF,TGTGCCAGCAGTTTGTGGGGGCGACACACTGAAGCTTTCTTT
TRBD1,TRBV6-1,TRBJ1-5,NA,CASSEGTGSIQPQHF,TGTGCCAGCAGTGAAGGGACAGGTAGTATTCAGCCCCAGCATTTT
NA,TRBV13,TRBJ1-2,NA,CASSLYSGGYTF,TGTGCCAGCAGCTTATACTCGGGGGGCTACACCTTC
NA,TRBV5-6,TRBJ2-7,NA,CASSYGDNLYEQYF,TGTGCCAGCAGCTACGGGGATAACCTCTACGAGCAGTACTTC
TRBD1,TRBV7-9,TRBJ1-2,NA,CASTLPTGENYGYTF,TGTGCCAGCACCTTACCGACAGGGGAGAACTATGGCTACACCTTC
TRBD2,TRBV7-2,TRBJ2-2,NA,CASSQPGTSGATGELFF,TGTGCCAGCAGCCAACCCGGGACTAGCGGGGCTACCGGGGAGCTGTTTTTT
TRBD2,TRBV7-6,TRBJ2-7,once,CASSLHRLAGGGEQYF,TGTGCCAGCAGCCTCCACAGACTAGCGGGAGGTGGCGAGCAGTACTTC
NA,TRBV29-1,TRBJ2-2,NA,CSVPGQNTGELFF,TGCAGCGTCCCGGGACAGAACACCGGGGAGCTGTTTTTT
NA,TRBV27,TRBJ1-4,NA,CASSFRGGAYEKLFF,TGTGCCAGCAGTTTTAGGGGGGGCGCGTATGAAAAACTGTTTTTT
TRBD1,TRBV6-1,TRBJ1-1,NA,CASSIQGSNTEAFF,TGTGCCAGCAGCATACAGGGGAGTAACACTGAAGCTTTCTTT
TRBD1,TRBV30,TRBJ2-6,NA,CAWSPFRRDSPSGANVLTF,TGTGCCTGGAGCCCCTTTCGACGGGACAGCCCCTCTGGGGCCAACGTCCTGACTTTC
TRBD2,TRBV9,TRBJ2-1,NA,CASSATSGILFF,TGTGCCAGCAGCGCGACTAGCGGGATTTTATTCTTC
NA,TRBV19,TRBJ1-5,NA,CASGQPQHF,TGTGCCTCGGGTCAGCCCCAGCATTTT
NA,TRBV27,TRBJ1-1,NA,CASSLLTPLNTEAFF,TGTGCCAGCAGTTTATTGACACCATTGAACACTGAAGCTTTCTTT
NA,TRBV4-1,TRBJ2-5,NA,CASSQVMAEQETQYF,TGCGCCAGCAGCCAAGTTATGGCGGAACAAGAGACCCAGTACTTC